This T cell receptor beta chain came from a study of blood T cells in healthy people across ages (dated by TCRdb to the mid-2010s). For the study in its entirety: In model experiments, roughly one uniquely barcoded TCR beta cDNA molecule per two T cells was captured by template switching. Using deep sequencing normalized with unique cDNA molecular identifiers, the study measured how TCR beta repertoire diversity changes with age. The donors were split into four age groups: young (average about 16 years), middle-aged (roughly 39), aged (approximately 60) and long-lived (over 75). To avoid experimental bias, donors of different ages were distributed randomly across sequencing lanes. Using the same blood draw, the study looked at two additional independent replicas of 1 million unique cDNA reads for two donors, one aged 18 to 30 and the other aged 80 or older.

Paper-wide results and their limitations: There was a strong correlation between observed TCR beta diversity and the percentage of naive T cells measured by flow cytometry. Estimates of total diversity based on one million sequenced T cells were considered lower bounds and underestimates. Since profiling was done on bulk unsorted PBMCs, naive and antigen-experienced compartments could not be conclusively compared. As age increased, observed TCR beta diversity per million T cells dropped in a roughly linear way, and a significant reduction was already evident by age 40. The CMV infection status of donors was not known, potentially confounding age-related changes in expanded clonotypes. Compared with the aged group, the long-lived group had more naive CD4+ T cells, fewer expanded clones and increased TCR diversity, suggesting age selection.

This clonotype was counted only a few times. Its antigen is not yet known. No much larger clonotype is one base removed from it; base qualities were not supplied. Taken from cysteine to phenylalanine, the CDR3 has 15 residues. Only the CDR3 region is kept as DNA, spanning 45 bases read in frame from base 1. CDR1 and CDR2 are drawn from the germline V gene: MGHDK, SYGVNS. At the junction V is shortened by 7 bases and J by 4 bases, with 19 bases in between. Donors were about 36 systemically healthy Caucasian individuals from Russia aged roughly 6 to 100 years. Each donor gave about 9.2 milliliters of peripheral blood, drawn into EDTA-treated Vacutainer tubes. PBMCs were isolated by Ficoll-Paque density-gradient centrifugation, with at least 7 million obtained per sample. Trizol reagent was used to extract total RNA from the PBMCs, yielding at least 6 micrograms per sample. For every donor, an aliquot of PBMCs went through flow cytometry to measure the percentages of naive CD45RAhigh/CD27high T cells.

The method was 5' RACE. Reads for this sample came from an Illumina HiSeq 2500. A second about 7 to 12 cycle PCR used a sample-barcoded 5' primer and a J-beta primer mix. A unique molecular identifier was introduced onto each TCR beta cDNA molecule by a template-switch 5' adaptor carrying 12 random nucleotides. Each sample yielded at least 2.5 million CDR3-containing paired-end reads. The Mint cDNA synthesis kit, primed by a TRBC-specific oligonucleotide, was used to synthesize first-strand cDNA from all RNA. Following uracil-DNA glycosylase treatment, all cDNA underwent a first 18-cycle PCR with the universal primers M1SS and BC2_uni_R. The authors' analysis ran thus. For normalization, 1 million high-quality reads, each with a distinct molecular identifier, were randomly selected from each sample. Reads with shared molecular identifiers were discarded instead of being binned into consensus sequences. MiTCR, set to a Q25 quality threshold and the strictest error-elimination algorithm, was used for CDR3 identification, clonotype clustering and error correction. A nonparametric unseen species model with Euler transformation was used to estimate a lower bound on total TCR beta diversity. The public reads were run again by TCRdb, first through fastp at Q25 and then through MiXCR, and only productive beta chains were kept. Merged by CDR3 protein, the rows form single entries marked with the most common genes and DNA. These V and J calls are TCRdb output, not the study's own analysis. For this sample there are fewer than 800,000 distinct CDR3 sequences; 32% appear just once. Clones ranked in the top ten supply 15% of the sample.

What was sequenced was blood. The sequence joins TRBV25-1 to TRBJ1-1; no D gene call is confident. The sequence was collected from a woman over 75 in good health. Donor details come from another sample of the same person, matched by shared clones. In nucleotides, the sequence is TGTGCCAGCACCAAACAAGGTATAGGCGGCACTGAAGCTTTCTTT. Translated, this is CASTKQGIGGTEAFF.